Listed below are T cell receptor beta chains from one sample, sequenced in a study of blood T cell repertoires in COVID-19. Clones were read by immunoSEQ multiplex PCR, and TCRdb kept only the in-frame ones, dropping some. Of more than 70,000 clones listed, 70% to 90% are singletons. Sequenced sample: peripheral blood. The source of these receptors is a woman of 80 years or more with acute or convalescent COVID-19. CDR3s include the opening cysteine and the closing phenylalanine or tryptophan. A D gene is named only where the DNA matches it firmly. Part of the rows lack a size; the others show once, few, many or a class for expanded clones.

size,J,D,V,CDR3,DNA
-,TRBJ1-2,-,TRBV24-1,CATIPGNYGYTF,TGTGCCACCATTCCAGGGAACTATGGCTACACCTTC
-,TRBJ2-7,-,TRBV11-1,CASSFFQGRYEQYF,TGTGCCAGCAGCTTCTTTCAGGGGCGGTACGAGCAGTACTTC
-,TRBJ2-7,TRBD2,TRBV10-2,CASSRGLGLAGGEQYF,TGCGCCAGCAGTCGAGGGTTGGGACTAGCGGGGGGGGAGCAGTACTTC
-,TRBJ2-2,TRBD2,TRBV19,CASSVLAGGNTGELFF,TGTGCCAGTAGTGTCCTAGCGGGGGGGAACACCGGGGAGCTGTTTTTT
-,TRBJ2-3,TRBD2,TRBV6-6,CASSSRGGANPDTQYF,TGTGCCAGCAGTTCCCGCGGGGGGGCCAACCCAGATACGCAGTATTTT
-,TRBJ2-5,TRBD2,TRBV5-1,CASSLGGREGTQYF,TGCGCCAGCAGCTTGGGTGGCAGGGAGGGGACCCAGTACTTC
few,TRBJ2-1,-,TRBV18,CASSLIAKGYEQFF,TGTGCCAGCTCACTGATTGCGAAGGGGTATGAGCAGTTCTTC
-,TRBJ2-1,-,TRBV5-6,CASSLAGGNEQFF,TGTGCCAGCAGCTTGGCCGGGGGCAATGAGCAGTTCTTC
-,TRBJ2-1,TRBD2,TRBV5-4,CASSFRGGGYNEQFF,TGTGCCAGCAGCTTCCGGGGGGGCGGTTACAATGAGCAGTTCTTC
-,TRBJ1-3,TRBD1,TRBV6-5,CAIKNRGTGNTIYF,TGTGCCATCAAGAACAGGGGAACTGGAAACACCATATATTTT
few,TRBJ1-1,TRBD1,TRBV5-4,CASSGPGGSGDAEAFF,TGTGCCAGCAGCGGTCCAGGGGGCTCCGGCGACGCTGAAGCTTTCTTT
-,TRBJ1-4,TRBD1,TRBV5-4,CASSSKTGGATNEKLFF,TGTGCCAGCAGCTCTAAGACAGGGGGCGCAACTAATGAAAAACTGTTTTTT
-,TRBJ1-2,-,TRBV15,CATSRDSRGHNYGYTF,TGTGCCACCAGCAGAGATTCAAGGGGCCATAACTATGGCTACACCTTC
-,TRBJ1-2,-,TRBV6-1,CASSEQGGRYGYTF,TGTGCCAGCAGTGAACAAGGGGGTCGCTATGGCTACACCTTC
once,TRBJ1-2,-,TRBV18,CASSPALLIGGGYTF,TGTGCCAGCTCACCAGCCCTCCTCATCGGAGGGGGCTACACCTTC
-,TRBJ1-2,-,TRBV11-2,CASSPTRGKDGYTF,TGTGCCAGCAGCCCGACGCGGGGTAAAGATGGCTACACCTTC
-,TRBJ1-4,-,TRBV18,CASTGASANKEKLFF,TGTGCCAGCACTGGGGCCTCGGCTAATAAGGAAAAACTGTTTTTT
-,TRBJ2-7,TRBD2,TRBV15,CATSRDPLLGLAGSIHYEQYF,TGTGCCACCAGCAGAGATCCATTATTAGGCCTAGCGGGTTCCATTCACTACGAGCAGTACTTC
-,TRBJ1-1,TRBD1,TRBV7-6,CASSSGQGGNTEAFF,TGTGCCAGCAGCTCGGGACAGGGGGGGAACACTGAAGCTTTCTTT
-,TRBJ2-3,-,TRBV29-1,CSVVRWDTQYF,TGCAGCGTTGTTCGGTGGGATACGCAGTATTTT
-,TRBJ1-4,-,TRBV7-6,CASSLDSAGKLFF,TGTGCCAGCAGCTTAGATAGCGCGGGAAAACTGTTTTTT
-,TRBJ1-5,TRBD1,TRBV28,CASSQGQGMRPQHF,TGTGCCAGCAGCCAGGGACAGGGGATGAGGCCCCAGCATTTT
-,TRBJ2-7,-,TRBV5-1,CASSLDAGERPTYEQYF,TGCGCCAGCAGCTTGGATGCAGGGGAAAGGCCAACCTACGAGCAGTACTTC
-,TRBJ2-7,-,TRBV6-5,CASFKSYSYEQYF,TGTGCCAGCTTTAAAAGCTACTCCTACGAGCAGTACTTC
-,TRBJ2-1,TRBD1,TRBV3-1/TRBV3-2,CASSRQGTSGPYNEQFF,TGTGCCAGCAGCCGACAGGGGACATCGGGGCCCTACAATGAGCAGTTCTTC
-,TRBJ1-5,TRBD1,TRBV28,CAGGGQGYNQPQHF,TGTGCCGGGGGGGGACAGGGATACAATCAGCCCCAGCATTTT
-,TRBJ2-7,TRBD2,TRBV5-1,CASSLEISGGSYEQYF,TGCGCCAGCAGCTTGGAAATTAGCGGGGGGTCCTACGAGCAGTACTTC
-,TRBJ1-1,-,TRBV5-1,CASSFEQGTLGSTEAFF,TGCGCCAGCAGCTTTGAGCAGGGGACCCTGGGGTCCACTGAAGCTTTCTTT
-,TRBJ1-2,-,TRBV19,CASSWRGDYGYTF,TGTGCCAGTAGTTGGAGGGGCGACTATGGCTACACCTTC
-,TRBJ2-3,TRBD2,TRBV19,CASSIGTSGGADTQYF,TGTGCCAGTAGTATCGGGACTAGCGGGGGGGCAGATACGCAGTATTTT
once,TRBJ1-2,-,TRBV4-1,CASSQTSTGFGWYTF,TGCGCCAGCAGCCAAACTTCTACAGGGTTTGGCTGGTACACCTTC
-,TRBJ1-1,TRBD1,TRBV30,CAWDPGQAIPEAFF,TGTGCCTGGGACCCGGGACAGGCCATTCCCGAAGCTTTCTTT
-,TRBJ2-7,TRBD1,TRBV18,CASSLGTGAYEQYF,TGTGCCAGCTCTCTCGGGACAGGAGCCTACGAGCAGTACTTC
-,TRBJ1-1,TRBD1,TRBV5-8,CASSLGQGVGAFF,TGTGCCAGCAGCTTGGGACAGGGCGTGGGAGCTTTCTTT